This T cell receptor (beta chain) emerged from a study of cytomegalovirus exposure and HLA in healthy donors. General study results and limits: The study flagged roughly 160 TCR beta chains as cytomegalovirus-associated. Productive status was seen about 90% or about 30% of the time for most TCR beta V segments in an earlier analysis.

Trimming stripped 7 bases from V and 4 bases from J, with 21 bases between. The CDR3 loop spans 16 amino acids. Germline values: CDR1 SGHRS, CDR2 YFSETQ. PCR was performed using 60 Vbeta and 13 Jbeta primers. Data came from immunoSEQ multiplex PCR; TCRdb stores just in-frame clones and leaves some out. This table has under 150,000 clones, 80% appearing once. Concerning this clone: Its antigen is unknown.

The receptor comes from a man aged 25-40 years in good health and CMV-seronegative. The rearrangement uses TRBV5-1 and TRBJ2-1; TRBD1 is a possible D gene (5 bases). Sequences were obtained from PBMCs. CDR3 bases: TGCGCCAGCCAGGAAGGGGTCACTGTGGGGTACAATGAGCAGTTCTTC. It codes for CASQEGVTVGYNEQFF.